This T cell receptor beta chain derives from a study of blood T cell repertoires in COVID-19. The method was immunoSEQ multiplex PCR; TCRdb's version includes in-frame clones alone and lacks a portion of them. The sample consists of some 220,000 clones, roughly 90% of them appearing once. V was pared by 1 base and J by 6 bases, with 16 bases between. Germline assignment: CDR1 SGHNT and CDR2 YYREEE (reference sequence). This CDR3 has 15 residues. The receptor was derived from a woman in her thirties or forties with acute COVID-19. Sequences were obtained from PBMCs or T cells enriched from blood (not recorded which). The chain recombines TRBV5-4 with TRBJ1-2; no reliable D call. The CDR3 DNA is TGTGCCAGCAGCTTGTCCGGCAGGAGGGTTCATGGCTACACCTTC. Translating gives CASSLSGRRVHGYTF.